These 17 T cell receptor beta chains share one sample of origin, sequenced in a study of T cell responses to AZD1222 COVID-19 vaccine. Measured with immunoSEQ multiplex PCR; TCRdb has only the in-frame clones, and not every one. This sample has 120,000 or so clones, with more than 70% found just once. The sequencing used peripheral blood, collected 28 days after the second AZD1222 dose. The receptors derive from an adult who received the AZD1222 COVID-19 vaccine.

The V and J genes are TRBV7-2 and TRBJ2-5, with D hard to call. Trimming stripped 4 bases from V and 5 bases from J, with 14 bases between. Germline values: CDR1 SGHTA, CDR2 FQGNSA. The CDR3 contains 14 residues. Here the CDR3 DNA reads TGTGCCAGCAGCTCCGGTTCTCCTGGGGAGACCCAGTACTTC. Protein: CASSSGSPGETQYF.

This clone appeared a single time. The chain employs TRBV6-5 and TRBJ1-3; a weak D match, TRBD1 (5 bases). Per germline, CDR1 MNHEY and CDR2 SVGAGI. Trimming took off 2 bases at V and 0 bases at J, with 8 bases between the two ends. This CDR3 is 15 amino acids long. The CDR3 loop reads CASSYLGASGNTIYF. CDR3 nucleotide sequence: TGTGCCAGCAGTTACCTCGGGGCCTCTGGAAACACCATATATTTT.

The chain couples TRBV27 to TRBJ2-1; D is unclear. V was trimmed by 5 bases and J by 8 bases, leaving 19 bases between them. Germline values: CDR1 MNHEY, CDR2 SMNVEV (reference sequence). The CDR3 runs 15 residues. Written as DNA, the CDR3 is TGTGCCAGCAGTCTAGTGAAAGGCCTGGTGGATGAGCAGTTCTTC. This sequence encodes CASSLVKGLVDEQFF.

This chain connects TRBV6-5 to TRBJ1-1; tentative D call: TRBD1 (5 bases). V lost 4 bases and J lost 1, with 7 bases in between. CDR3 length: 13 residues. Germline V gene lookup returns CDR1 MNHEY and CDR2 SVGAGI. The CDR3 loop reads CASSFGGNTEAFF. As DNA, the CDR3 is TGTGCCAGCAGTTTTGGGGGGAACACTGAAGCTTTCTTT.

The gene calls are TRBV5-1 and TRBJ2-7; D uncertain. Germline values: CDR1 SGHRS, CDR2 YFSETQ. The V end was cut by 1 base, the J end by 5 bases, with 13 bases between. The CDR3 is 14 residues long. As DNA, the CDR3 is TGCGCCAGCAGCTTGTACCTGACCGCAGACGAGCAGTACTTC. This sequence encodes CASSLYLTADEQYF.

The chain joins TRBV6-5 to TRBJ2-7; 8 nucleotides line up with TRBD1. V lost 6 bases and J lost 1; bases outside the gene matches: 8. This CDR3 is built from 15 residues. Per germline, CDR1 MNHEY and CDR2 SVGAGI. The CDR3 bases are TGTGCCAGCAGCCTACGCGGACAGGGTTCCTACGAGCAGTACTTC. Translating it yields CASSLRGQGSYEQYF.

This chain connects TRBV18 to TRBJ2-1; no reliable D call. The CDR3 is 17 amino acids. Trimming cost V 0 bases and J 6 bases, with 18 bases left between them. Germline loops: CDR1 KGHSH, CDR2 LQKENI. The CDR3 nucleotides read TGTGCCAGCTCACCACCGCTTTCCCCCATCCAAGGCAATGAGCAGTTCTTC. Residues: CASSPPLSPIQGNEQFF.

V usage is TRBV28 and J usage is TRBJ2-7, with D possibly TRBD2 on 5 matching bases. V gave up 3 bases and J gave up 3 bases, with 15 bases separating them. This CDR3 is built from 15 residues. Germline CDR1 is MDHEN and CDR2 is SYDVKM. CDR3 residues: CASSLVERSLYEQYF. Written as DNA, the CDR3 is TGTGCCAGCAGTTTGGTTGAGCGGAGTCTCTACGAGCAGTACTTC. The whole variable domain, filled in from reference TRBV28 and TRBJ2-7, reads DVKVTQSSRYLVKRTGEKVFLECVQDMDHENMFWYRQDPGLGLRLIYFSYDVKMKEKGDIPEGYSVSREKKERFSLILESASTNQTSMYLCASSLVERSLYEQYFGPGTRLTVT.

This rearrangement joins TRBV19 to TRBJ1-1; no firm D call. The CDR3 runs 14 residues. Germline V CDR1 and CDR2: LNHDA, SQIVND (reference sequence). Trimming left V 0 bases short and J 8 bases short, with 13 bases between. CDR3 loop: CASSIDRAAPEAFF. The CDR3 DNA follows: TGTGCCAGTAGTATAGATCGGGCGGCCCCCGAAGCTTTCTTT.

The chain links TRBV12-5 to TRBJ1-5; the match to TRBD1 covers 8 bases. J gave up 2 bases and V 0 bases, and 3 bases lay outside the gene matches. CDR3 size: 16 residues. From germline, CDR1 is LGHNT and CDR2 FRNRAP. The CDR3, as DNA: TGTGCTAGTGGTTTGGTTGCGACAGGGGGCAATCAGCCCCAGCATTTT. Protein: CASGLVATGGNQPQHF.

The CDR3 region is CASSRGTGRDYGYTF. The CDR3 DNA sequence: TGTGCCAGCAGTAGGGGGACAGGGAGGGACTATGGCTACACCTTC. V is TRBV27 and J is TRBJ1-2, with 9 positions matching TRBD1. CDR1 is MNHEY and CDR2 is SMNVEV in the germline V gene (reference sequence). J gave up 3 bases and V 5 bases, and 7 bases lay outside the gene matches. The CDR3 sequence is 15 residues long.

The count of this clone is one. The chain couples TRBV9 to TRBJ2-7, with D tentatively TRBD1 (6 bases). CDR1 is SGDLS, CDR2 YYNGEE, per germline. The CDR3 totals 17 residues. Trimming cost V 0 bases and J 0 bases, with 16 bases left between them. As DNA, the CDR3 is TGTGCCAGCAGCGTAGATAGGGGGTTGGGAAGCTCCTACGAGCAGTACTTC. Its protein is CASSVDRGLGSSYEQYF.

The chain joins TRBV18 to TRBJ1-1; no firm D call. This CDR3 spans 14 amino acids. Germline assignment: CDR1 KGHSH and CDR2 LQKENI. Trimming shortened V by 6 bases and J by 7 bases, and 18 bases separated the two germline ends. CDR3 residues: CASSQFRGDGEAFF. As DNA, the CDR3 is TGTGCCAGCTCGCAATTCCGTGGGGATGGTGAAGCTTTCTTT.

The chain uses TRBV5-1 and TRBJ2-7, with TRBD1 identical over 7 bases. Trimming at V came to 0 bases and at J to 1 base, leaving 10 bases not matched to a gene. The CDR3 has 17 residues. The V gene's germline CDR1 is SGHRS and CDR2 YFSETQ. CDR3 DNA: TGCGCCAGCAGCTTGGCACAGGGGTTGGATAGGTCCTACGAGCAGTACTTC. As protein: CASSLAQGLDRSYEQYF.

The chain is built from TRBV13 and TRBJ1-1; the D gene is possibly TRBD1 (5 bases). This CDR3 contains 16 residues. V lost 3 bases and J lost 5, with 19 bases in between. Germline CDR1 reads PRHDT; CDR2 reads FYEKMQ (reference sequence). CDR3 bases: TGTGCCAGCAGCTTCGGAACAGGTTTTCGTTCAACTGAAGCTTTCTTT. Protein sequence: CASSFGTGFRSTEAFF.

This sequence joins TRBV6-2 or TRBV6-3 and TRBJ1-1; possible D gene TRBD1, 6 bases. V was clipped by 2 bases and J by 5 bases, with 15 bases between them. CDR1 and CDR2 from the germline V gene are MNHEY and SVGEGT. The CDR3 has 15 residues. The CDR3 DNA is TGTGCCAGCAGTTACACTACAGGGTGGCGGACTGAAGCTTTCTTT. Translation gives CASSYTTGWRTEAFF.

The rearrangement joins TRBV5-6 to TRBJ2-7; D is unclear. This CDR3 is 11 amino acids long. Germline values: CDR1 SGHDT, CDR2 YYEEEE. The V end was cut by 4 bases, the J end by 1 base, with 3 bases between. The chain's CDR3 is CASSRSYEQYF. CDR3 nucleotides: TGTGCCAGCAGCCGATCCTACGAGCAGTACTTC.